Below, one T cell receptor beta chain is given with its context. Its antigen specificity is not known. No quality values exist for individual bases; no much larger clone is one base distant. One collaborating source in Seattle enrolled patients while the patients were actively infected and followed the patients over time throughout the course of disease. Each collaborating institution followed its own protocols to collect whole blood in K2EDTA tubes. Collaborator samples were shipped for TCRbeta analysis as frozen whole blood, isolated PBMCs, or DNA extracted from either sample type. From a lookup of the germline V gene (reference sequence), CDR1 and CDR2 are SGHNT and YYREEE. At the junction V is shortened by 0 bases and J by 3 bases; bases outside the gene matches: 2. Spanning cysteine to phenylalanine, the CDR3 consists of 15 amino acids. The kept DNA is CDR3 alone, 45 bases in frame from the first base.

This sample is drawn from a study of blood T cell repertoires in COVID-19 (dated by TCRdb to about 2020). In the study overall: Collaborator samples came from the United States, Italy and Spain and covered acute and convalescent phases of COVID-19. The material from the prospective study consisted of cDNA or gDNA derived from T cells, B-cell-depleted T cells, or PBMCs. The dataset comprised deeply sampled blood TCRbeta repertoires from subjects exposed to, actively infected with, or recovered from COVID-19. The repertoires were made available in a free public database intended to serve as a resource for research on the immune response to SARS-CoV-2. Samples were obtained from the ongoing ImmuneRACE study (first 160 participants) and from over a thousand subjects provided by 6 global collaborators. The sample metadata nearly always contained a de-identified subject ID, COVID-19 status, age in years and sex. Where available, HLA class I and class II types were obtained from metadata supplied by the sample provider rather than from assay-based typing. Broader findings and caveats from the paper: The amount of clinical and demographic metadata varied by source and participant and was provided uncurated.

The immunoSEQ Assay, a bias-controlled multiplex PCR, was used to amplify TCRbeta CDR3 regions from genomic DNA. In the original analysis: The number of nucleated cells in each sample was estimated by amplification of reference gene primers within the assay. To quantify the absolute abundance of each unique TCRbeta CDR3 rearrangement, sequence reads were collapsed and filtered. For each sample, productive Simpson clonality was calculated as the square root of Simpson's diversity index over productive rearrangements. TCRdb stores this immuneACCESS table with in-frame sequences only. Part of the clones is absent; in the studies checked, under half of the shortfall reflects unresolved V genes, and no reason is known for the rest. V and J calls plus clone size are reproduced from that table; the DNA served to infer D and trimming. Within this sample are about 300,000 clones, with about nine tenths of them counted one time only. 6.5% to 8% of the sample rests with the top ten.

The chain is encoded by TRBV5-4 joined to TRBJ2-1; TRBD2 matches 8 bases in the middle. The clonotype originates from a woman in her twenties or thirties with COVID-19, enrolled during active disease. Specimen: peripheral blood. The base sequence is TGTGCCAGCAGCTTGGCAGCGGGAGTCTACAATGAGCAGTTCTTC. It encodes CASSLAAGVYNEQFF.